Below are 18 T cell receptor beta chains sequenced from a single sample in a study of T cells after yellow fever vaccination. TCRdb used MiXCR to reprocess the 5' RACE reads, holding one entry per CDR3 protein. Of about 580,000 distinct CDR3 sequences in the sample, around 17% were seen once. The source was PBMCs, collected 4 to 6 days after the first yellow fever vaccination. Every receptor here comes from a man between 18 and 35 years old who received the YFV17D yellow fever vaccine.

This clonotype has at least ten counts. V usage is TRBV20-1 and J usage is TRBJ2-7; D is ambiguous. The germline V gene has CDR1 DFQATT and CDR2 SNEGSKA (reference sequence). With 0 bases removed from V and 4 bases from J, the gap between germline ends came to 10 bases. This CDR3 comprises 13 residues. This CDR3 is CSARERTDYEQYF. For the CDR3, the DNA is TGCAGTGCTAGAGAGAGGACGGATTACGAGCAGTACTTC.

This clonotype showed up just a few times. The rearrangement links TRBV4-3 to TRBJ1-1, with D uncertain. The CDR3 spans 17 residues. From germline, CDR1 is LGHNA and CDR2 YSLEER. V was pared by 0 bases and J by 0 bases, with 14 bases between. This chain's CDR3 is CASSQDHLLRLNTEAFF. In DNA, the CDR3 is TGCGCCAGCAGCCAAGACCACCTACTGCGGTTGAACACTGAAGCTTTCTTT.

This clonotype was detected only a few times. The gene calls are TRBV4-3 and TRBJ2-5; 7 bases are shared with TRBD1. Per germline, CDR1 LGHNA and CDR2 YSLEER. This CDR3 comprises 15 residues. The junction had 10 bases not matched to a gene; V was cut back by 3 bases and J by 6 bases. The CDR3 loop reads CASSQDRSAPKTQYF. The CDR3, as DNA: TGCGCCAGCAGCCAGGACAGGTCGGCGCCGAAGACCCAGTACTTC.

CDR3 in amino acids: CASSQARAGNTIYF. CDR3 DNA: TGCGCCAGCAGCCAGGCCAGGGCTGGAAACACCATATATTTT. The rearrangement uses TRBV4-1 and TRBJ1-3; perhaps TRBD1 as D (5 bases). V shed 3 bases and J shed 2 bases, with 8 bases lying between them. This CDR3 comprises 14 residues. The V gene's germline CDR1 is MGHRA and CDR2 YSYEKL.

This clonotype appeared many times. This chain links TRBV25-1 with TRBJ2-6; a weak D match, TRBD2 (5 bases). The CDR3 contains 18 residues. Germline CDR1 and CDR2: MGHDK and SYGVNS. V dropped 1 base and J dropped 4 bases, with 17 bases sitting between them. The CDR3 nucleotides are TGTGCCAGCAGTGAATTGTCCCACACGGGGTCAGGGGCCAACGTCCTGACTTTC. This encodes CASSELSHTGSGANVLTF.

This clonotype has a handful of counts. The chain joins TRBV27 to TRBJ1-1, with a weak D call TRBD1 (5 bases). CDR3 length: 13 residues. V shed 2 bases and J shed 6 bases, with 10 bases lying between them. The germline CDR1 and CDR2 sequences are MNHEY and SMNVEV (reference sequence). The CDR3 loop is CASSLLQGAEAFF. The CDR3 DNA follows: TGTGCCAGCAGTTTACTCCAGGGCGCTGAAGCTTTCTTT.

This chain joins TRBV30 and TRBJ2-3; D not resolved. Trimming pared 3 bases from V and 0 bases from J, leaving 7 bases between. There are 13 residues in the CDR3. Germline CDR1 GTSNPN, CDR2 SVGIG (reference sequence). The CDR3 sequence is CAWRDRSTDTQYF. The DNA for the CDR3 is TGTGCCTGGAGGGACCGAAGCACAGATACGCAGTATTTT.

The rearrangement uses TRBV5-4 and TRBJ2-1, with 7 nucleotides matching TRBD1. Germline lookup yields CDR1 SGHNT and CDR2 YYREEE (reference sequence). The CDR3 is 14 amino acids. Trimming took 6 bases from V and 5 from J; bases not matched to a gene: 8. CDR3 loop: CASKRQGGDNEQFF. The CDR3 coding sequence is TGTGCCAGCAAACGACAGGGTGGGGACAATGAGCAGTTCTTC.

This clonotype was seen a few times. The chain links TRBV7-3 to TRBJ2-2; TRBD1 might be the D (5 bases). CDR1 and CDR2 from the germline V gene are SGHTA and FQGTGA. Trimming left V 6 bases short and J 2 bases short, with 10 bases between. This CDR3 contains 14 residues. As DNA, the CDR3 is TGTGCCAGCAGATTGACAGCAAACACCGGGGAGCTGTTTTTT. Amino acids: CASRLTANTGELFF.

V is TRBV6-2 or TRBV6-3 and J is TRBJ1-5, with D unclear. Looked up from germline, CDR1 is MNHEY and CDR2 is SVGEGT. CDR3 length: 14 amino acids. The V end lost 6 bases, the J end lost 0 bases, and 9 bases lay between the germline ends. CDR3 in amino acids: CASSSVDSNQPQHF. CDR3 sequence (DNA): TGTGCCAGCAGCTCAGTTGATAGCAATCAGCCCCAGCATTTT.

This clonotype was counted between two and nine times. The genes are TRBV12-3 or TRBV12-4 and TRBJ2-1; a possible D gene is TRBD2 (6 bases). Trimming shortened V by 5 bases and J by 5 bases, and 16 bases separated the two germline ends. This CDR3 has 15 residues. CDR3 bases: TGTGCCAGCAGTCGCTACATAGCGGTCCACAATGAGCAGTTCTTC. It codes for CASSRYIAVHNEQFF.

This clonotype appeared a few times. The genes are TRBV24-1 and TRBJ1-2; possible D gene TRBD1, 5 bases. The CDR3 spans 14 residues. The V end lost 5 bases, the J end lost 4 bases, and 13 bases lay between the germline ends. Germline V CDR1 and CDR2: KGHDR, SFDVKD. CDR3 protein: CATSGPGQSYGYTF. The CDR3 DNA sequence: TGTGCCACCAGTGGCCCGGGGCAGTCCTATGGCTACACCTTC.

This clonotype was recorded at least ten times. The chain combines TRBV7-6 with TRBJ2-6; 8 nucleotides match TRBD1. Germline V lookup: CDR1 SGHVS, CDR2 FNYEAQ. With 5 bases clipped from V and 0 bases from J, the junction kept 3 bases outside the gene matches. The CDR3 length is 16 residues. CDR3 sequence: CASSRDRPSGANVLTF. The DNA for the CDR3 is TGTGCCAGCAGCCGGGACAGGCCCTCTGGGGCCAACGTCCTGACTTTC. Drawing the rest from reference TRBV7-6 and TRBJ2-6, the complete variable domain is GAGVSQSPRYKVTKRGQDVALRCDPISGHVSLYWYRQALGQGPEFLTYFNYEAQQDKSGLPNDRFSAERPEGSISTLTIQRTEQRDSAMYRCASSRDRPSGANVLTFGAGSRLTVL.

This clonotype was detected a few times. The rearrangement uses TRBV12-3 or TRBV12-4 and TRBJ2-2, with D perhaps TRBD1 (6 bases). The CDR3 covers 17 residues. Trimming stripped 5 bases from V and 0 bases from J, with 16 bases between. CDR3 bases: TGTGCCAGCAGTACTTCCCCCAGGACAGCGAACACCGGGGAGCTGTTTTTT. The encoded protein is CASSTSPRTANTGELFF.

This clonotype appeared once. The CDR3 here is CTSRKRGGPYEQYF. Here the CDR3 DNA reads TGCACCAGCCGCAAGCGGGGGGGCCCCTACGAGCAGTACTTC. The chain recombines TRBV1 with TRBJ2-7. TRBV1 is noted as a pseudogene. There are 14 residues in the CDR3.

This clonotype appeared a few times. The CDR3 reads CASSIWGTLEKLFF. CDR3 DNA: TGTGCCAGTAGTATATGGGGGACCCTTGAAAAACTGTTTTTT. The genes are TRBV19 and TRBJ1-4; D is possibly TRBD1 (5 bases). Germline V gene data show CDR1 as LNHDA and CDR2 as SQIVND (reference sequence). The V and J ends lost 2 bases and 7 bases respectively, with 11 bases between them. This CDR3 comprises 14 residues.

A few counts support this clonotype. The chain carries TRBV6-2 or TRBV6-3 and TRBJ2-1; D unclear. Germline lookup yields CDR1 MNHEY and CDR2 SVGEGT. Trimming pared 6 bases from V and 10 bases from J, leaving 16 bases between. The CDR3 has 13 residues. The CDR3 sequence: CASSHGLGGEQFF. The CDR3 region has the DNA TGTGCCAGCAGCCACGGGTTGGGTGGCGAGCAGTTCTTC.

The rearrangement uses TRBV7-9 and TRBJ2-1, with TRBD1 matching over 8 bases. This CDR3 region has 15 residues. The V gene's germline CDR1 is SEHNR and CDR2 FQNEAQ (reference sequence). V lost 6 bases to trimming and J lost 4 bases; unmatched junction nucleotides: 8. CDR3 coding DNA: TGTGCCAGCAGTGGAGGGCGGGACAGGTACAATGAGCAGTTCTTC. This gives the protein CASSGGRDRYNEQFF.